Listed below are T cell receptor beta chains from one sample, sequenced in a study of T-cell reconstitution after alpha-beta-depleted transplantation in children. TCRdb called the PCR reads again in MiXCR, with one record for every CDR3 protein. The sample records 640,000 or so distinct CDR3 sequences, 15% to 20% being singletons. Sequenced material: PBMCs from the stem cell graft donor, taken from the stem cell graft. The receptors come from a human donor who donated a stem cell graft to a child with acute myeloid leukemia. CDR3s include the opening cysteine and the closing phenylalanine or tryptophan. A D gene is named only where the DNA matches it firmly.

D	V	J	CDR3
TRBD1	TRBV18	TRBJ1-2	CASSSRTGQEANYGYTF
.	TRBV10-3	TRBJ2-5	CAISESRFETQYF
TRBD1	TRBV11-3	TRBJ1-2	CASSPTTGGSGGYTF
.	TRBV4-3	TRBJ2-3	CASSQRALSTDTQYF
.	TRBV5-6	TRBJ2-2	CASADEGRGGTGELFF
TRBD1	TRBV12-3/TRBV12-4	TRBJ1-1	CASSETGDSTRAFF
TRBD1	TRBV10-3	TRBJ2-7	CAAGTGRGYEQYF
.	TRBV10-3	TRBJ2-5	CAISEYSEMAETQYF
.	TRBV7-3	TRBJ2-1	CASSLTGLGGNEQFF
.	TRBV12-3/TRBV12-4	TRBJ2-1	CASSRPPSGSYNEQFF
.	TRBV13	TRBJ2-3	CASNLWQGSLTQYF
.	TRBV7-2	TRBJ1-1	CASSLIGSEAFF
TRBD1	TRBV20-1	TRBJ1-2	CSALDRYSSNYGYTF
.	TRBV3-1	TRBJ1-1	CASSQGDREAFF
.	TRBV20-1	TRBJ1-2	CSAQIQGIYGYTF
.	TRBV13	TRBJ1-4	CASSQQGPNEKLFF
.	TRBV29-1	TRBJ1-2	CSVFGEEISTF
TRBD1	TRBV12-3/TRBV12-4	TRBJ1-3	CASRTTGVSGSTIYF
.	TRBV7-2	TRBJ2-5	CASSSALTTEGTQYF
TRBD1	TRBV25-1	TRBJ2-1	CASSASWTGYYNEQFF
TRBD2	TRBV4-1	TRBJ2-2	CAAGRSGGSGELFF
TRBD1	TRBV7-7	TRBJ2-6	CASSLGQGAGLPGANVLTF
TRBD2	TRBV20-1	TRBJ2-2	CSARDLGRVGELFF
TRBD1	TRBV12-3/TRBV12-4	TRBJ2-1	CAGTGGLSYNEQFF
.	TRBV30	TRBJ1-1	CAWKPGPGATEAFF
.	TRBV20-1	TRBJ2-1	CSARDVPGGSYNEQFF
.	TRBV7-9	TRBJ1-2	CASSSETNYGYTF
.	TRBV29-1	TRBJ1-1	CSASRQANTEAFF
.	TRBV29-1	TRBJ2-3	CSVAGYTDTQYF
.	TRBV12-3/TRBV12-4	TRBJ2-6	CAISLRVGGASGANVLTF
.	TRBV5-1	TRBJ2-3	CASSSPGPPDTQYF
.	TRBV11-1	TRBJ2-7	CASSEVPIYEQYF
.	TRBV27	TRBJ2-3	CASSEKVSDTQYF
.	TRBV20-1	TRBJ2-7	CSARAWGGDSYEQYF
.	TRBV28	TRBJ2-1	CASAELGNEQFF
TRBD1	TRBV12-3/TRBV12-4	TRBJ2-7	CASSQGTALPYEQYF
.	TRBV24-1	TRBJ2-2	CATSDEEYTGELFF
.	TRBV12-3/TRBV12-4	TRBJ1-6	CASSRVSGLHF
.	TRBV7-2	TRBJ2-3	CASSLLGGARGNTQYF
.	TRBV5-1	TRBJ1-2	CASSSATGEGYGYTF
.	TRBV5-1	TRBJ1-2	CASSFPGLTYGYTF
.	TRBV6-1	TRBJ1-6	CASRERGLNSPLHF
.	TRBV20-1	.	CSASRGGGNQPQYF
.	TRBV3-1	TRBJ1-2	CASSQVYYYGYTF
TRBD2	TRBV12-3/TRBV12-4	TRBJ2-3	CASSPGLADDTQYF
.	TRBV5-1	TRBJ2-1	CASSGDTYNEQFF
.	TRBV5-1	TRBJ1-4	CASSLATDPTNEKLFF
.	TRBV7-2	TRBJ1-3	CASSLALNRRPGSGNTIYF
.	TRBV4-3	TRBJ2-5	CASSQQIMETQYF
.	TRBV30	TRBJ2-6	CAWTEDFSGANVLTF
TRBD1	TRBV6-1	TRBJ1-3	CASSKGQGGNTIYF
.	TRBV10-3	TRBJ1-1	CAISQQGLENEAFF
TRBD2	TRBV24-1	TRBJ2-1	CATSIAGNEQFF
.	TRBV25-1	TRBJ1-2	CASSDRGIMDGYTF